The 17 T cell receptor beta chains in this list originate from one sample, sequenced in a study of CXCR3-negative and CXCR3-positive naive CD8 T cells. General study points: Compared with CXCR3-negative naive cells, CXCR3-positive naive cells showed more hydrophobic TRB CDR3s.

Their antigens are not known. The TRB cDNA libraries were prepared by 5' RACE with UMI labels. TCRdb reanalyzed the 5' RACE reads, giving one entry per CDR3 protein sequence and no DNA. The table lists 50,000 to 65,000 distinct CDR3 sequences. The specimen was naive CXCR3+ CD8+ T cells from blood. Subset specified: CD45RO-CCR7+CD27+CD95- naive CD8+ T cells expressing CXCR3 (TNR3+). These receptors were obtained from a human donor in good health. Some clones in this sample may be carry-over from other donors' samples.

The chain links TRBV18 to TRBJ2-7; the D call of TRBD1 rests on TCRdb alone, since no DNA is present to check it. The CDR3 loop spans 15 amino acids. CDR1 is KGHSH and CDR2 is LQKENI in the germline V gene. The CDR3 reads CASSPSTGSPYEQYF.

The CDR3 sequence is CASRLAGSSYNEQFF. The rearrangement joins TRBV6-6 to TRBJ2-1; with no DNA, the TCRdb D assignment of TRBD2 cannot be verified. The CDR3 extends over 15 amino acids. Germline CDR1 MNHNY, CDR2 SVGAGI (reference sequence).

This sequence joins TRBV7-8 and TRBJ1-4; TCRdb picks TRBD1, but there is no DNA to check that call. CDR3 length equals 14 residues. Germline CDR1 and CDR2: SGHVS and FQNEAQ. CDR3 sequence: CASSLEGGWEKLFF.

The chain employs TRBV7-9 and TRBJ2-5. The germline CDR1 and CDR2 sequences are SEHNR and FQNEAQ (reference sequence). The CDR3 is made up of 14 amino acids. CDR3 sequence: CASSLRLEEETQYF.

The V gene is TRBV29-1, the J gene TRBJ1-1. Germline CDR1 is SQVTM and CDR2 is ANQGSEA. This CDR3 has 12 residues. The CDR3 loop reads CSVEGVSGGAFF.

This rearrangement joins TRBV11-2 to TRBJ1-3; the TRBD1 assignment by TCRdb is unverifiable without DNA. Per germline, CDR1 SGHAT and CDR2 FQNNGV. This CDR3 is 15 amino acids long. The CDR3 spells CASSRTGDSGNTIYF.

The chain has TRBV7-9 and TRBJ1-1; the TCRdb D gene call, TRBD1, has no DNA to confirm it. This CDR3 is built from 16 residues. CDR1 and CDR2 (germline): SEHNR, FQNEAQ (reference sequence). CDR3 region: CASSPPWAVKNTEAFF.

This chain links TRBV5-6 with TRBJ2-2; checking the TCRdb D call of TRBD2 is not possible without DNA. This CDR3 region has 17 residues. Germline-derived CDR1 and CDR2 are SGHDT and YYEEEE. CDR3: CASSLGAGGTNTGELFF. Variable domain in full (rest from reference TRBV5-6 and TRBJ2-2): DAGVTQSPTHLIKTRGQQVTLRCSPKSGHDTVSWYQQALGQGPQFIFQYYEEEERQRGNFPDRFSGHQFPNYSSELNVNALLLGDSALYLCASSLGAGGTNTGELFFGEGSRLTVL.

This sequence joins TRBV25-1 and TRBJ2-1; the D call of TRBD1 rests on TCRdb alone, since no DNA is present to check it. The CDR3 sequence is 12 residues long. In germline, CDR1 is MGHDK, CDR2 SYGVNS. CDR3 loop: CASNLWGNEQFF.

This chain joins TRBV4-1 and TRBJ1-2; TCRdb's D call, TRBD1, is unchecked because there is no DNA. CDR1 is MGHRA and CDR2 is YSYEKL in the germline V gene. The length of the CDR3 is 14 residues. The CDR3 loop reads CASSQVTGFYGYTF.

The CDR3 here is CASSYSGTAMNTEAFF. The chain joins TRBV6-2 or TRBV6-3 to TRBJ1-1; absent DNA, TCRdb's TRBD1 call cannot be checked. Germline CDR1 reads MNHEY; CDR2 reads SVGEGT. The CDR3 runs to 16 residues.

V usage is TRBV7-6 and J usage is TRBJ2-7; TCRdb gives TRBD1 as the D gene, but with no DNA this cannot be confirmed. The CDR3 is 12 residues long. From germline, CDR1 is SGHVS and CDR2 FNYEAQ. The CDR3 protein is CASMGPNYEQYF.

V gene TRBV29-1 combines with J gene TRBJ1-2; checking the TCRdb D call of TRBD1 is not possible without DNA. CDR3 size: 14 residues. CDR1 and CDR2 from the germline V gene are SQVTM and ANQGSEA. The chain's CDR3 is CSVAETGILRGYTF.

The chain links TRBV29-1 to TRBJ2-3. This CDR3 region has 12 residues. The V gene's germline CDR1 is SQVTM and CDR2 ANQGSEA. The CDR3 sequence: CSVGLDSDTQYF.

The V and J genes are TRBV28 and TRBJ2-3; no DNA is available, so the TRBD2 call from TCRdb remains unchecked. CDR1 is MDHEN and CDR2 is SYDVKM in the germline V gene. This CDR3 is built from 15 residues. CDR3 in amino acids: CASAAVVAVTDTQYF.

The rearrangement uses TRBV12-3 or TRBV12-4 and TRBJ2-2; TCRdb's D gene call, TRBD1, goes unchecked for lack of DNA. The CDR3 sequence is 16 residues long. The CDR3 is CASSSRTGFNTGELFF.

This chain joins TRBV28 and TRBJ2-1; lacking DNA, the TRBD2 call made by TCRdb goes unchecked. Germline V CDR1 and CDR2: MDHEN, SYDVKM. This CDR3 comprises 15 residues. CDR3 sequence reads: CASSLSAGGLDEQFF.